Listed here are 21 T cell receptor beta chains from one sample, sequenced in a study of cytomegalovirus exposure and HLA in healthy donors. 60 Vbeta and 13 Jbeta primers were used in PCR. Repertoires were generated with immunoSEQ multiplex PCR, while TCRdb's copy carries only in-frame clones and drops some. The repertoire consists of 50,000 or so clones, with 81% occurring once and the leading ten covering about 2.5%. Sequencing input: PBMCs. The receptors originated from a boy between 10 and 17 years old in good health and CMV-seropositive.

The rearrangement uses TRBV7-2 and TRBJ2-1; 8 bases fit TRBD2. CDR1 is SGHTA, CDR2 FQGNSA, per germline. Trimming removed 5 bases from V and 9 bases from J; junction bases left unmatched: 6. The CDR3 is 13 residues long. The CDR3 DNA is TGTGCCAGCAGCGCACGGGGGGGCCGTGAGCAGTTCTTC. Residues: CASSARGGREQFF.

This rearrangement joins TRBV9 to TRBJ2-1; 9 nucleotides align to TRBD2. V was clipped by 0 bases and J by 5 bases; unmatched bases: 6. Germline V CDR1 and CDR2: SGDLS, YYNGEE. This CDR3 has 16 amino acids. The CDR3 loop is CASSVGASGAHNEQFF. CDR3 DNA: TGTGCCAGCAGCGTAGGGGCTAGCGGGGCTCACAATGAGCAGTTCTTC.

This clone has only one observation. J is TRBJ2-3 and V is TRBV14; D is perhaps TRBD2 (5 bases). The CDR3 is 13 amino acids. Germline CDR1 is SGHDN and CDR2 is FVKESK. Trimming removed 7 bases from V and 3 bases from J, with 11 bases in between. CDR3 DNA sequence: TGTGCCAGCATCGGGGTCTCGACAGATACGCAGTATTTT. This gives the protein CASIGVSTDTQYF.

This chain uses TRBV29-1 with TRBJ1-3; D remains unclear. Trimming stripped 7 bases from V and 4 bases from J, with 14 bases between. The CDR3 contains 13 residues. CDR1 is SQVTM, CDR2 ANQGSEA, per germline. CDR3 loop: CSAEGHLGNTIYF. In DNA, the CDR3 is TGCAGCGCCGAGGGTCACCTGGGAAACACCATATATTTT.

The genes are TRBV6-1 and TRBJ2-1; possibly TRBD2 for D (7 bases). The length of the CDR3 is 14 residues. Germline CDR1 reads MNHNS; CDR2 reads SASEGT. Trimming cost V 6 bases and J 7 bases, with 16 bases left between them. CDR3 loop: CASRWEGGGNEQFF. The CDR3 nucleotides are TGTGCCAGCAGATGGGAGGGGGGGGGAAATGAGCAGTTCTTC.

V and J are TRBV7-9 and TRBJ1-1; 8 nucleotides match TRBD1. The germline V gene encodes CDR1 SEHNR and CDR2 FQNEAQ (reference sequence). V lost 5 bases to trimming and J lost 4 bases; unmatched junction nucleotides: 3. CDR3 size: 13 residues. CDR3 nucleotides: TGTGCCAGCAGCGGACAGGGTGGCACTGAAGCTTTCTTT. Encoded protein: CASSGQGGTEAFF.

This chain joins TRBV29-1 and TRBJ1-2; 7 bases match TRBD1. The CDR3 loop spans 12 amino acids. Germline V CDR1 and CDR2: SQVTM, ANQGSEA. Trimming took 8 bases from V and 8 from J; bases not matched to a gene: 11. The CDR3 nucleotides are TGCAGCATGAGAGGGGGCGCGGGGGGCTACACCTTC. It encodes CSMRGGAGGYTF.

The rearrangement uses TRBV19 and TRBJ2-5; 9 bases line up with TRBD1. With V trimmed by 8 bases and J by 5 bases, 9 bases remained unmatched. The length of the CDR3 is 14 residues. The germline V gene encodes CDR1 LNHDA and CDR2 SQIVND (reference sequence). The CDR3 region is CASSGQGRWETQYF. DNA for the CDR3: TGTGCCAGTTCTGGACAGGGGAGATGGGAGACCCAGTACTTC.

The chain recombines TRBV10-2 with TRBJ2-7; possible D gene TRBD1, 8 bases. The CDR3 has 14 residues. Trimming took 6 bases from V and 6 from J, leaving 18 bases between them. Germline CDR1 and CDR2: WSHSY and SAAADI. CDR3 nucleotide sequence: TGCGCCAGCAGCCGGGACAGGCCGGGGGGCGAGCAGTACTTC. Translation: CASSRDRPGGEQYF.

This rearrangement joins TRBV19 to TRBJ1-2, with D possibly TRBD1 on 6 matching bases. The germline CDR1 and CDR2 sequences are LNHDA and SQIVND (reference sequence). This CDR3 spans 11 amino acids. V was trimmed by 4 bases and J by 11 bases, leaving 11 bases between them. The DNA for the CDR3 is TGTGCCAGTAGTAGGGCAGGGGCATACACCTTC. Translating gives CASSRAGAYTF.

This clone came up once. The V and J genes are TRBV13 and TRBJ2-7, with TRBD2 matching 11 bases. This CDR3 region has 15 residues. Per germline, CDR1 PRHDT and CDR2 FYEKMQ (reference sequence). Losses at the gene ends were 2 bases for V and 1 base for J; bases not matched to a gene: 1. CDR3 sequence reads: CASSLTSGGSYEQYF. CDR3 coding DNA: TGTGCCAGCAGCTTAACTAGCGGGGGATCCTACGAGCAGTACTTC.

The chain employs TRBV6-5 and TRBJ1-5, with a tentative D call TRBD1 (6 bases). CDR1 MNHEY and CDR2 SVGAGI come from the germline V gene. The CDR3 loop spans 15 amino acids. V lost 4 bases, J lost 4 bases, and 14 bases lay in between. Here the CDR3 reads CASSWGPASNQPQHF. CDR3 DNA: TGTGCCAGCAGTTGGGGGCCCGCCTCTAATCAGCCCCAGCATTTT.

The chain recombines TRBV6-5 with TRBJ1-1; D possibly corresponds to TRBD1 (5 bases). This CDR3 contains 15 residues. The V gene lost 0 bases and the J gene lost 2 bases, with 10 bases spanning the gap. Per germline, CDR1 MNHEY and CDR2 SVGAGI. For the CDR3, the DNA is TGTGCCAGCAGTTACTCGGAGGGGAGTAACACTGAAGCTTTCTTT. Translating gives CASSYSEGSNTEAFF.

The gene calls are TRBV6-6 and TRBJ2-2; D remains ambiguous. Germline V lookup: CDR1 MNHNY, CDR2 SVGAGI (reference sequence). Trimming shortened V by 0 bases and J by 6 bases, and 5 bases separated the two germline ends. The CDR3 is 13 residues long. Here the CDR3 DNA reads TGTGCCAGCAGTTACTCGATAGCCGGGGAGCTGTTTTTT. This gives the protein CASSYSIAGELFF.

The gene calls are TRBV5-1 and TRBJ2-7; D is uncertain. Germline assignment: CDR1 SGHRS and CDR2 YFSETQ. V was shortened by 3 bases and J by 2 bases, with 3 bases between the two germline ends. This CDR3 comprises 11 residues. The CDR3 DNA reads as TGCGCCAGCAGCTCAACCTACGAGCAGTACTTC. Translating gives CASSSTYEQYF.

The V and J genes are TRBV25-1 and TRBJ2-2; weak D call: TRBD1 (6 bases). V dropped 7 bases and J dropped 8 bases, with 11 bases sitting between them. The CDR3 has 12 residues. The germline gives CDR1 MGHDK, CDR2 SYGVNS. The DNA for the CDR3 is TGTGCCAGCACCGAGGGGGAGGGGGAGCTGTTTTTT. This sequence encodes CASTEGEGELFF.

The chain links TRBV7-9 to TRBJ2-5; 7 nucleotides match TRBD2. Germline assignment: CDR1 SEHNR and CDR2 FQNEAQ (reference sequence). V dropped 0 bases and J dropped 3; count of bases not matched to a gene: 1. This CDR3 spans 14 amino acids. CDR3 loop: CASSLAGLEETQYF. The CDR3 nucleotides are TGTGCCAGCAGCTTAGCCGGACTAGAAGAGACCCAGTACTTC. The variable domain in full, completed from reference TRBV7-9 and TRBJ2-5, reads DTGVSQNPRHKITKRGQNVTFRCDPISEHNRLYWYRQTLGQGPEFLTYFQNEAQLEKSRLLSDRFSAERPKGSFSTLEIQRTEQGDSAMYLCASSLAGLEETQYFGPGTRLLVL.

The chain has TRBV27 and TRBJ2-2, with 8 bases that match TRBD1. CDR3 length equals 15 residues. Looked up from germline, CDR1 is MNHEY and CDR2 is SMNVEV (reference sequence). With 5 bases clipped from V and 1 base from J, the junction kept 3 bases outside the gene matches. CDR3 DNA: TGTGCCAGCAGTATCAGGGGGCTGAACACCGGGGAGCTGTTTTTT. Translating it yields CASSIRGLNTGELFF.

This clone was detected only once. The chain couples TRBV7-6 to TRBJ1-4; D is undetermined. Germline V gene sequence: CDR1 SGHVS, CDR2 FNYEAQ. Trimming took off 0 bases at V and 5 bases at J, with 10 bases between the two ends. There are 15 residues in the CDR3. CDR3 sequence (DNA): TGTGCCAGCAGCTTAGCGCCGGGTCCCAATGAAAAACTGTTTTTT. It codes for CASSLAPGPNEKLFF.

This chain links TRBV7-8 with TRBJ2-2, with TRBD2 matching 7 bases. Germline V CDR1 and CDR2: SGHVS, FQNEAQ. The CDR3 spans 12 residues. The V segment lost 9 bases and the J segment 5 bases; nucleotides outside the gene matches: 3. The CDR3 loop is CASHGGTGELFF. The DNA for the CDR3 is TGTGCCAGTCACGGGGGGACCGGGGAGCTGTTTTTT.

DNA for the CDR3: TGTGCCAGCAGCTTGGAAGCGGGGAAAAGGTACGAGCAGTACTTC. This sequence encodes CASSLEAGKRYEQYF. The genes are TRBV11-2 and TRBJ2-7; 7 bases are shared with TRBD2. The V segment lost 3 bases and the J segment 4 bases; nucleotides outside the gene matches: 9. The germline V gene encodes CDR1 SGHAT and CDR2 FQNNGV. The CDR3 loop spans 15 amino acids. The complete variable domain, with remaining parts taken from reference TRBV11-2 and TRBJ2-7, reads EAGVAQSPRYKIIEKRQSVAFWCNPISGHATLYWYQQILGQGPKLLIQFQNNGVVDDSQLPKDRFSAERLKGVDSTLKIQPAKLEDSAVYLCASSLEAGKRYEQYFGPGTRLTVT.